This T cell receptor beta chain was sequenced for a study of cytomegalovirus exposure and HLA in healthy donors. Trimming left V 2 bases short and J 6 bases short, with 14 bases between. The CDR3 runs to 15 residues. The germline CDR1 and CDR2 sequences are MRHNA and SNTAGT. Profiled with immunoSEQ multiplex PCR; TCRdb holds only in-frame clones, not every one. The data contain about 82,000 clones, 90% to 95% of them singletons. This clonotype was sampled from a man younger than 35 in good health and CMV-seronegative. Sequencing used PBMCs. V gene TRBV6-4 combines with J gene TRBJ2-1; no clear D gene. The CDR3 DNA is TGTGCCAGCAGTGACGGTGCGGAGCTTATCAATGAGCAGTTCTTC. Encoded protein: CASSDGAELINEQFF.